A single sample gave rise to the 22 T cell receptor beta chains below, sequenced in a study of T cell responses to AZD1222 COVID-19 vaccine. The repertoire was sequenced with immunoSEQ multiplex PCR; TCRdb's copy has only in-frame clones and lacks some. The sample lists approximately 130,000 clones; 88% were seen once. The sequencing here drew on peripheral blood, taken 28 days after the second AZD1222 dose. The receptor set was obtained from an adult who received the AZD1222 COVID-19 vaccine.

This clone was seen only once. The chain recombines TRBV6-2 or TRBV6-3 with TRBJ1-2; perhaps TRBD1 as D (6 bases). The CDR3 runs 15 residues. Deletions cut 2 bases from V and 4 bases from J, with 14 bases between. Germline assignment: CDR1 MNHEY and CDR2 SVGEGT. The CDR3 nucleotides read TGTGCCAGCAGTTACCGCGGAGAGGGGGTCTATGGCTACACCTTC. This gives the protein CASSYRGEGVYGYTF.

The CDR3 region has the DNA TGCGCCAGCAGCTTCCGGGACAGTGGCTCCTACGAGCAGTACTTC. Its protein product is CASSFRDSGSYEQYF. The chain couples TRBV4-1 to TRBJ2-7, with 7 bases that match TRBD1. With V trimmed by 5 bases and J by 0 bases, 7 bases remained unmatched. CDR1 is MGHRA and CDR2 is YSYEKL in the germline V gene. CDR3 length equals 15 residues.

This CDR3 reads CASRGGPNGYTF. In DNA, the CDR3 is TGTGCCAGCAGAGGGGGGCCGAATGGCTACACCTTC. V and J are TRBV12-3 or TRBV12-4 and TRBJ1-2, with D possibly matching TRBD1 (6 bases). Trimming took off 6 bases at V and 6 bases at J, with 11 bases between the two ends. This CDR3 spans 12 amino acids.

The rearrangement joins TRBV28 to TRBJ2-1, with 8 nucleotides matching TRBD2. The CDR3 is 18 amino acids. Losses at the gene ends were 3 bases for V and 3 bases for J; bases not matched to a gene: 13. The V gene's germline CDR1 is MDHEN and CDR2 SYDVKM. The CDR3, as DNA: TGTGCCAGCAGTTTTTCCCCGGGACTAGGAACCATCTACAATGAGCAGTTCTTC. It specifies CASSFSPGLGTIYNEQFF.

The chain joins TRBV28 to TRBJ2-3; no definite D call. The CDR3 spans 16 residues. Per germline, CDR1 MDHEN and CDR2 SYDVKM. The germline V and J ends were trimmed by 7 bases and 2 bases, with 19 bases remaining between them. The CDR3 loop is CASIPSGSYLTDTQYF. The CDR3 DNA is TGTGCCAGCATCCCCAGTGGGTCTTACCTCACAGATACGCAGTATTTT.

The chain employs TRBV13 and TRBJ1-2, with TRBD1 matching over 10 bases. J was trimmed by 4 bases and V by 3 bases; bases with no gene match: 5. Looked up from germline, CDR1 is PRHDT and CDR2 is FYEKMQ (reference sequence). The CDR3 contains 15 residues. CDR3 protein: CASSFGTGAGYGYTF. CDR3 bases: TGTGCCAGCAGCTTCGGGACAGGGGCGGGCTATGGCTACACCTTC.

J is TRBJ1-2 and V is TRBV27, with D unclear. Trimming cost V 3 bases and J 4 bases, with 12 bases left between them. The CDR3 spans 14 residues. Germline V lookup: CDR1 MNHEY, CDR2 SMNVEV (reference sequence). CDR3 bases: TGTGCCAGCAGTTTTAGTCTGGGCCCCTATGGCTACACCTTC. It is translated as CASSFSLGPYGYTF.

This clone was observed once. J is TRBJ1-3 and V is TRBV7-6; no clear D gene. V lost 5 bases and J lost 2, with 16 bases in between. Germline assignment: CDR1 SGHVS and CDR2 FNYEAQ. The CDR3 length is 16 residues. CDR3 in amino acids: CASSPREGSAGNTIYF. The CDR3 nucleotides are TGTGCCAGCAGCCCGAGGGAGGGAAGTGCTGGAAACACCATATATTTT.

For the CDR3, the DNA is TGTGCCAGCAGCCGACAGGGGGCGAAGAACACTGAAGCTTTCTTT. Protein product: CASSRQGAKNTEAFF. The chain joins TRBV7-3 to TRBJ1-1; 10 bases match TRBD1. Germline CDR1 SGHTA, CDR2 FQGTGA. This CDR3 is 15 amino acids long. Trimming took 5 bases from V and 1 from J; bases not matched to a gene: 4.

The chain uses TRBV28 and TRBJ1-4; D is perhaps TRBD1 (6 bases). CDR1 and CDR2 (germline): MDHEN, SYDVKM. The CDR3 totals 15 residues. With 3 bases removed from V and 7 bases from J, the gap between germline ends came to 15 bases. CDR3 protein: CASSFRGSLGEKLFF. The CDR3 DNA reads as TGTGCCAGCAGTTTCAGGGGAAGTTTAGGTGAAAAACTGTTTTTT.

This chain uses TRBV9 with TRBJ1-1; D possibly corresponds to TRBD1 (6 bases). This CDR3 has 15 amino acids. The germline V gene encodes CDR1 SGDLS and CDR2 YYNGEE. V shed 0 bases and J shed 3 bases, with 12 bases lying between them. The CDR3: CASSVGGGAYTEAFF. The CDR3 DNA follows: TGTGCCAGCAGCGTAGGAGGGGGTGCTTACACTGAAGCTTTCTTT.

This sequence joins TRBV19 and TRBJ2-7; D may match TRBD1 or TRBD2 (5 bases each). The V gene lost 8 bases and the J gene lost 7 bases, with 18 bases spanning the gap. The CDR3 contains 13 residues. Germline CDR1 is LNHDA and CDR2 is SQIVND (reference sequence). In nucleotides, the CDR3 is TGTGCCAGTTCCCGAGCCCAGGGCGGGGAGCAGTACTTC. Amino acids: CASSRAQGGEQYF.

This sequence joins TRBV5-4 and TRBJ1-3; 9 nucleotides line up with TRBD1. Trimming took 6 bases from V and 1 from J; bases not matched to a gene: 5. The CDR3 consists of 15 residues. Germline CDR1 reads SGHNT; CDR2 reads YYREEE (reference sequence). CDR3 bases: TGTGCCAGCAAGGGACAGGGTGATTCTGGAAACACCATATATTTT. Protein: CASKGQGDSGNTIYF.

The chain couples TRBV5-1 to TRBJ2-7; 7 nucleotides agree with TRBD1. J lost 2 bases, V lost 4 bases, and 6 bases had no gene match. The V gene's germline CDR1 is SGHRS and CDR2 YFSETQ. This CDR3 region has 14 residues. The CDR3 loop reads CASSIWDRAYEQYF. The CDR3 nucleotides read TGCGCCAGCAGCATATGGGACAGAGCCTACGAGCAGTACTTC.

This chain connects TRBV7-2 to TRBJ1-6; possible D gene TRBD1, 6 bases. The CDR3 runs to 16 residues. The V end was cut by 5 bases, the J end by 4 bases, with 15 bases between. Germline V gene data show CDR1 as SGHTA and CDR2 as FQGNSA. CDR3 nucleotides: TGTGCCAGCAGCCAAAATCTTGGACAGTATAATTCACCCCTCCACTTT. Translating it yields CASSQNLGQYNSPLHF.

The genes are TRBV19 and TRBJ1-1, with TRBD1 as a possible D gene (6 bases). The CDR3 is made up of 14 amino acids. Germline lookup yields CDR1 LNHDA and CDR2 SQIVND (reference sequence). V was cut by 6 bases and J by 0 bases, with 11 bases left in between. CDR3 sequence: CASRQGTMNTEAFF. In DNA form, the CDR3 reads TGTGCCAGTAGGCAGGGGACCATGAACACTGAAGCTTTCTTT.

The chain links TRBV3-1 (or the pseudogene TRBV3-2) to TRBJ2-2, with TRBD2 matching 13 bases. Per germline, CDR1 LGHDT and CDR2 YNNKEL (reference sequence). CDR3 length equals 20 residues. V lost 1 base and J lost 4; bases outside the gene matches: 12. This CDR3 is CASSQVKYRLAGGCTGELFF. CDR3 in DNA: TGTGCCAGCAGCCAAGTAAAGTATCGACTAGCGGGGGGTTGCACCGGGGAGCTGTTTTTT.

This chain joins TRBV9 and TRBJ1-6; 7 bases are shared with TRBD1. Germline V lookup: CDR1 SGDLS, CDR2 YYNGEE. The CDR3 runs to 13 residues. After removal of 3 bases from V and 8 bases from J, the junction contained 2 bases not matched to a gene. CDR3 amino acids: CASSEGGYSPLHF. In nucleotides, the CDR3 is TGTGCCAGCAGCGAAGGGGGCTATTCACCCCTCCACTTT.

This clone was detected a few times. The chain combines TRBV29-1 with TRBJ2-7; D remains unclear. This CDR3 is built from 14 residues. Germline V gene sequence: CDR1 SQVTM, CDR2 ANQGSEA. V lost 6 bases and J 1 base, leaving 16 bases between the germline ends. The CDR3 nucleotides read TGCAGCGTCCTTAACCCGACACAATCCTACGAGCAGTACTTC. Its protein product is CSVLNPTQSYEQYF.

This clone has just a few counts. The chain recombines TRBV14 with TRBJ2-3; D is undetermined. Germline V CDR1 and CDR2: SGHDN, FVKESK. The CDR3 extends over 15 amino acids. Trimming stripped 4 bases from V and 2 bases from J, with 13 bases between. As DNA, the CDR3 is TGTGCCAGCAGCCGCAGGCAGCAAAACACAGATACGCAGTATTTT. Protein product: CASSRRQQNTDTQYF.

The CDR3 reads CASSQGVTGGRNYGYTF. The CDR3 DNA reads as TGTGCCAGCAGCCAAGGGGTGACAGGGGGCAGGAACTATGGCTACACCTTC. The chain recombines TRBV3-1 (or the pseudogene TRBV3-2) with TRBJ1-2; 10 bases line up with TRBD1. This CDR3 region has 17 residues. The V gene's germline CDR1 is LGHDT and CDR2 YNNKEL (reference sequence). J lost 2 bases, V lost 1 base, and 7 bases had no gene match.

V usage is TRBV10-3 and J usage is TRBJ2-1; 7 nucleotides align to TRBD1. Losses at the gene ends were 4 bases for V and 4 bases for J; bases not matched to a gene: 4. CDR1 ENHRY and CDR2 SYGVKD come from the germline V gene. This CDR3 comprises 14 residues. This chain's CDR3 is CAISGYRGYNEQFF. Here the CDR3 DNA reads TGTGCCATCAGTGGTTACAGGGGTTACAATGAGCAGTTCTTC.